This entry features one T cell receptor beta chain sequence. The age range of participants was about 18 to 90 years, with residence in under 30 US areas. Original handling: Amplification of reference gene primers provided the estimated nucleated cell counts. Here immunoSEQ multiplex PCR was the method, and the copy in TCRdb shows in-frame clones only, minus some. V and J calls plus clone size are reproduced from that table; the DNA served to infer D and trimming. Here the sample spans over 150,000 clones, around 83% being singletons. This sample is drawn from a study of blood T cell repertoires in COVID-19. Study-level background: T cells, B-cell-depleted T cells, or PBMCs supplied cDNA or gDNA.

This CDR3 comprises 13 residues. The V and J ends lost 5 bases and 7 bases respectively, with 14 bases between them. The chain couples TRBV12-3 or TRBV12-4 to TRBJ1-2; tentative D call: TRBD1 (6 bases). The TCR originated in a middle-aged man who had recovered from COVID-19. The sample consisted of PBMCs or T cells enriched from blood (not recorded which). The CDR3: CASSPLTGGGYTF. Here the CDR3 DNA reads TGTGCCAGCAGTCCACTGACAGGTGGTGGCTACACCTTC.